This is a list of T cell receptor beta chains from one sample in a study of T cell responses to AZD1222 COVID-19 vaccine. The protocol was immunoSEQ multiplex PCR, while the TCRdb copy is restricted to in-frame clones and leaves out a portion. The table lists approximately 110,000 clones, around 84% of them singletons. The specimen was peripheral blood, collected on day 0 of AZD1222 vaccination. The receptors derive from an adult in good health. Each CDR3 is given with its conserved first and last residue. D genes are given only for firm matches. Not every row has a clone size; where given, it reads once, few, many or a size class.

V gene: TRBV6-1
J gene: TRBJ2-5
clone size: -
D gene: -
CDR3 DNA: TGTGCCAGCAGTGAAGCAGAGACCCAGTACTTC
CDR3 protein: CASSEAETQYF

V gene: TRBV4-1
J gene: TRBJ2-5
clone size: -
D gene: TRBD2
CDR3 DNA: TGCGCCAGCTTACATTGGGGGGGAACAATTAAAGAGACCCAGTACTTC
CDR3 protein: CASLHWGGTIKETQYF

V gene: TRBV7-9
J gene: TRBJ2-2
clone size: once
D gene: -
CDR3 DNA: TGTGCCAGCAGCTTAGAAATGAGCACCGGGGAGCTGTTTTTT
CDR3 protein: CASSLEMSTGELFF

V gene: TRBV19
J gene: TRBJ2-1
clone size: -
D gene: TRBD2
CDR3 DNA: TGTGCCAGTAGTAGGGGACTAGCACCTGAGCAGTTCTTC
CDR3 protein: CASSRGLAPEQFF

V gene: TRBV7-8
J gene: TRBJ1-2
clone size: -
D gene: -
CDR3 DNA: TGTGCCAGCAGCTTAGTCAAAGGTAGCTATGGCTACACCTTC
CDR3 protein: CASSLVKGSYGYTF

V gene: TRBV6-2/TRBV6-3
J gene: TRBJ2-5
clone size: few
D gene: -
CDR3 DNA: TGTGCCAGCAGTTACCCTATAGAGACCCAGTACTTC
CDR3 protein: CASSYPIETQYF

V gene: TRBV10-2
J gene: TRBJ2-5
clone size: -
D gene: -
CDR3 DNA: TGCGCCAGCAGTGGGAGGGGAGAGACCCAGTACTTC
CDR3 protein: CASSGRGETQYF

V gene: TRBV7-2
J gene: TRBJ1-5
clone size: few
D gene: TRBD1
CDR3 DNA: TGTGCCAGCAGCTTCGACAGGGCGCAGCCCCAGCATTTT
CDR3 protein: CASSFDRAQPQHF

V gene: TRBV9
J gene: TRBJ2-5
clone size: once
D gene: -
CDR3 DNA: TGTGCCAGCATGACCCGACAAGAGACCCAGTACTTC
CDR3 protein: CASMTRQETQYF

V gene: TRBV4-2
J gene: TRBJ1-6
clone size: -
D gene: -
CDR3 DNA: TGTGCCAGCAGCCAAGAGAGACAGGTTATCAATTCACCCCTCCACTTT
CDR3 protein: CASSQERQVINSPLHF

V gene: TRBV28
J gene: TRBJ2-1
clone size: -
D gene: TRBD2
CDR3 DNA: TGTGCCAGCAGTTCCACTCGGGGCGGGAGCTCCTACAATGAGCAGTTCTTC
CDR3 protein: CASSSTRGGSSYNEQFF

V gene: TRBV6-5
J gene: TRBJ2-7
clone size: once
D gene: TRBD2
CDR3 DNA: TGTGCCAGCAGAGTTAGCGGGGGCCCCTCCTACGAGCAGTACTTC
CDR3 protein: CASRVSGGPSYEQYF

V gene: TRBV5-5
J gene: TRBJ2-1
clone size: -
D gene: TRBD2
CDR3 DNA: TGTGCCAGCAGCTTGGGACTAGCGGATAACAATGAGCAGTTCTTC
CDR3 protein: CASSLGLADNNEQFF

V gene: TRBV6-1
J gene: TRBJ1-5
clone size: -
D gene: -
CDR3 DNA: TGTGCCAGCAGTGAAGGTTACGGTGACCCTAATCAGCCCCAGCATTTT
CDR3 protein: CASSEGYGDPNQPQHF

V gene: TRBV4-2
J gene: TRBJ2-3
clone size: once
D gene: -
CDR3 DNA: TGTGCCAGCAGCCAAGATTGGCGGAGCACAGATACGCAGTATTTT
CDR3 protein: CASSQDWRSTDTQYF

V gene: TRBV27
J gene: TRBJ1-3
clone size: once
D gene: -
CDR3 DNA: TGTGCCAGCAGTTTGTTAGGGGGGAACACCATATATTTT
CDR3 protein: CASSLLGGNTIYF

V gene: TRBV4-1
J gene: TRBJ1-4
clone size: -
D gene: -
CDR3 DNA: TGCGCCAGCAGCCAATCAGACCCAGGGTGGGCTCTTGAAAAACTGTTTTTT
CDR3 protein: CASSQSDPGWALEKLFF

V gene: TRBV15
J gene: TRBJ2-1
clone size: -
D gene: TRBD2
CDR3 DNA: TGTGCCACCAGCGCCCGGACTAGCGGGACGAATGAGCAGTTCTTC
CDR3 protein: CATSARTSGTNEQFF

V gene: TRBV27
J gene: TRBJ1-6
clone size: -
D gene: -
CDR3 DNA: TGTGCCAGCACCCCTCAGGGTCCAAATAATTCACCCCTCCACTTT
CDR3 protein: CASTPQGPNNSPLHF

V gene: TRBV7-9
J gene: TRBJ2-7
clone size: -
D gene: -
CDR3 DNA: TGTGCCAGCAACATACTGAGGGGCTCCTACGAGCAGTACTTC
CDR3 protein: CASNILRGSYEQYF

V gene: TRBV11-3
J gene: TRBJ2-6
clone size: -
D gene: -
CDR3 DNA: TGTGCCAGCAGTGGAGGGGAGGCGGCTGGGGCCAACGTCCTGACTTTC
CDR3 protein: CASSGGEAAGANVLTF

V gene: TRBV27
J gene: TRBJ2-7
clone size: -
D gene: TRBD1
CDR3 DNA: TGTGCCAGCAGTTTATCGCGAGGGGACAGAACCTACGAGCAGTACTTC
CDR3 protein: CASSLSRGDRTYEQYF

V gene: TRBV28
J gene: TRBJ1-2
clone size: -
D gene: TRBD1
CDR3 DNA: TGTGCCAGCAGCACCTTGACAGGGACCGGCTACACCTTC
CDR3 protein: CASSTLTGTGYTF

V gene: TRBV27
J gene: TRBJ1-2
clone size: once
D gene: -
CDR3 DNA: TGTGCCAGCAGTTTGTCAGGGGAGGGGGCTAACTATGGCTACACCTTC
CDR3 protein: CASSLSGEGANYGYTF

V gene: TRBV27
J gene: TRBJ1-2
clone size: -
D gene: TRBD1
CDR3 DNA: TGTGCCAGCGTTTTGAAACCGGGACAGGGGAAAGGCTACACCTTC
CDR3 protein: CASVLKPGQGKGYTF

V gene: TRBV9
J gene: TRBJ2-2
clone size: -
D gene: TRBD2
CDR3 DNA: TGTGCCAGCAGCGTAGCTGGGACTAGCGGCTGGGCCGGGGAGCTGTTTTTT
CDR3 protein: CASSVAGTSGWAGELFF

V gene: TRBV15
J gene: TRBJ2-7
clone size: -
D gene: TRBD2
CDR3 DNA: TGTGCCACCAGCAGAGGAACTCAGGGTAGCGGGGGCGGAGAGCAGTACTTC
CDR3 protein: CATSRGTQGSGGGEQYF

V gene: TRBV28
J gene: TRBJ2-1
clone size: -
D gene: -
CDR3 DNA: TGTGCCAGCAGGGGGGGCTCCTACAATGAGCAGTTCTTC
CDR3 protein: CASRGGSYNEQFF

V gene: TRBV5-1
J gene: TRBJ2-7
clone size: -
D gene: TRBD1
CDR3 DNA: TGCGCCAGCAGGACAGGGGATACCTACGAGCAGTACTTC
CDR3 protein: CASRTGDTYEQYF

V gene: TRBV7-9
J gene: TRBJ1-5
clone size: -
D gene: -
CDR3 DNA: TGTGCCAGCAGCTTAGAGGGTGACAGTGATCAGCCCCAGCATTTT
CDR3 protein: CASSLEGDSDQPQHF

V gene: TRBV19
J gene: TRBJ1-2
clone size: -
D gene: -
CDR3 DNA: TGTGCCAGTTTGGAGGAGGGCTCAAGGAACTATGGCTACACCTTC
CDR3 protein: CASLEEGSRNYGYTF

V gene: TRBV21-1
J gene: TRBJ1-1
clone size: -
D gene: -
CDR3 DNA: TGTGCCAGCAGAGGGACAGGGACGAACACTGAAGCTTTCTTT
CDR3 protein: CASRGTGTNTEAFF

V gene: TRBV27
J gene: TRBJ1-5
clone size: -
D gene: TRBD1
CDR3 DNA: TGTGCCAGCAGTTTATCGACAGGGAGAAGCAATCAGCCCCAGCATTTT
CDR3 protein: CASSLSTGRSNQPQHF

V gene: TRBV6-4
J gene: TRBJ1-2
clone size: few
D gene: TRBD1
CDR3 DNA: TGTGCCAGCAGTGACTCGACAGGGATCTATGGCTACACCTTC
CDR3 protein: CASSDSTGIYGYTF

V gene: TRBV7-9
J gene: TRBJ2-3
clone size: once
D gene: -
CDR3 DNA: TGTGCCAGCAGCTTATATGGGGCCAGGGTGGATACGCAGTATTTT
CDR3 protein: CASSLYGARVDTQYF

V gene: TRBV30
J gene: TRBJ2-4
clone size: -
D gene: TRBD1
CDR3 DNA: TGTGCCTGGGGGGTGGCAGGGGGCAACATTCAGTACTTC
CDR3 protein: CAWGVAGGNIQYF

V gene: TRBV23-1
J gene: TRBJ2-2
clone size: -
D gene: TRBD2
CDR3 DNA: TGCGCCAGCAGTCATTCCCTAGCGGGCCTTAACACCGGGGAGCTGTTTTTT
CDR3 protein: CASSHSLAGLNTGELFF

V gene: TRBV5-4
J gene: TRBJ2-1
clone size: -
D gene: TRBD2
CDR3 DNA: TGTGCCAGCAGCTTGGTGGGGGGGTCGTACAATGAGCAGTTCTTC
CDR3 protein: CASSLVGGSYNEQFF

V gene: TRBV27
J gene: TRBJ2-1
clone size: -
D gene: TRBD1
CDR3 DNA: TGTGCCAGCAGTTTCCTGGGACAGGGTAGTGAGAATGAGCAGTTCTTC
CDR3 protein: CASSFLGQGSENEQFF

V gene: TRBV9
J gene: TRBJ1-3
clone size: -
D gene: -
CDR3 DNA: TGTGCCAGCAGCGTGGACGCCGGCTCTGGAAACACCATATATTTT
CDR3 protein: CASSVDAGSGNTIYF

V gene: TRBV19
J gene: TRBJ2-1
clone size: -
D gene: TRBD1
CDR3 DNA: TGTGCCAGTAGGACAGGGGACAATGAGCAGTTCTTC
CDR3 protein: CASRTGDNEQFF

V gene: TRBV7-7
J gene: TRBJ2-5
clone size: -
D gene: -
CDR3 DNA: TGTGCCAGCAGCTTGTCTTCCCCAGGGTCGGCTGGGACCCAGTACTTC
CDR3 protein: CASSLSSPGSAGTQYF

V gene: TRBV7-3
J gene: TRBJ1-3
clone size: -
D gene: -
CDR3 DNA: TGTGCCAGCAGCTTAGGCCCGGGGGGCGGAAACACCATATATTTT
CDR3 protein: CASSLGPGGGNTIYF

V gene: TRBV2
J gene: TRBJ1-4
clone size: -
D gene: -
CDR3 DNA: TGTGCCAGCAGGTGGGAAACAGGGGAAAAACTGTTTTTT
CDR3 protein: CASRWETGEKLFF

V gene: TRBV6-2/TRBV6-3
J gene: TRBJ1-2
clone size: few
D gene: -
CDR3 DNA: TGTGCCAGCAGTTGGGCTAACTATGGCTACACCTTC
CDR3 protein: CASSWANYGYTF

V gene: TRBV14
J gene: TRBJ1-5
clone size: -
D gene: TRBD1
CDR3 DNA: TGTGCCAGCAGCCCTCCGGGACAGGGCGGGCAGCCCCAGCATTTT
CDR3 protein: CASSPPGQGGQPQHF

V gene: TRBV5-1
J gene: TRBJ2-1
clone size: -
D gene: -
CDR3 DNA: TGCGCCAGCAGTTTGGGGGGCTACAATGAGCAGTTCTTC
CDR3 protein: CASSLGGYNEQFF

V gene: TRBV6-5
J gene: TRBJ1-2
clone size: -
D gene: TRBD1
CDR3 DNA: TGTGCCAGCAGTTACTCAGGACAGGTCTATGGCTACACCTTC
CDR3 protein: CASSYSGQVYGYTF

V gene: TRBV30
J gene: TRBJ2-5
clone size: -
D gene: TRBD2
CDR3 DNA: TGTGCCTGGAGCAGCGGGAGGGAGACCCAGTACTTC
CDR3 protein: CAWSSGRETQYF

V gene: TRBV19
J gene: TRBJ1-5
clone size: few
D gene: TRBD1
CDR3 DNA: TGTGCCAGTAGCCCTGACAGGGAATGGGGGCCCCAGCATTTT
CDR3 protein: CASSPDREWGPQHF